This T cell receptor beta chain was retrieved from a study of response to subunit inactivated influenza vaccine (dated by TCRdb to between 2018 and 2020). Notes on the research overall: Deep quantitative T cell receptor repertoire profiling was used in the study to track responses to a trivalent subunit inactivated influenza vaccine. The investigation overall reported the following: It was suggested by the authors that each seasonal influenza vaccination may recruit only a limited number of new T cells.

CDR3 length: 16 amino acids, cysteine to phenylalanine. Only the CDR3 portion is preserved as DNA: 48 bases, with reading frame beginning at the first base. V ends up 1 base short and J 5 bases short, with an unmatched junction base count of 5. Looking up the germline V gene (reference sequence) yields CDR1 SEHNR and CDR2 FQNEAQ. This clonotype was recorded at least ten times. No antigen is known for it. Base quality data are lacking; no much larger clone is found one base away. Library preparation was by RT-PCR. Data came from an Illumina HiSeq 2500. The public reads were run again by TCRdb, first through fastp at Q25 and then through MiXCR, and only productive beta chains were kept. Rows with a matching CDR3 protein are joined into one entry that keeps the most common DNA and genes. In this sample the table shows about 570,000 distinct CDR3 sequences, roughly 12% of which occur a single time. More than 9.5% of the sample comes from the top ten.

Separately, the same data were catalogued under a study of T cells expressing NK-cell markers. According to the second study: The TCR beta cDNA libraries were made using 5'RACE template switching, a step that added both a universal primer site and unique molecular identifiers. Three sorted T-cell subsets (CD3+CD56+NKG2C+, CD3+CD56+NKG2C- and CD3+CD56-NKG2C+) from under ten donors had their TCR beta-chain repertoires profiled. Among the eight sequenced donors, seven were HCMV-seropositive and one was HCMV-seronegative. To restrict sorting to alphabetaTCR-expressing T cells, an anti-gammadeltaTCR antibody was added in several experiments. In about six donors, the dominant CD3+CD56+NKG2C+ clonotypes were found to rank among the top 10 CD8+ clonotypes and to make up about 1.0-7.0% of CD8+ T cells. Those dominant clonotypes were again the most abundant among CD3+CD56-NKG2C+ cells in several donors, at about 25-65%. It remained unclear whether the expanded NKG2C-expressing T cell clones were specific for HCMV antigens. The eight sequenced donors were randomly selected healthy volunteers, three men and five women. HCMV serostatus was determined by detecting HCMV-specific IgG in serum with a commercial ELISA kit. Peripheral blood mononuclear cells were isolated from blood by Ficoll density gradient centrifugation. For more than five donors, bulk peripheral blood T-cell repertoires were additionally sequenced from unsorted PBMC. Synthesis of cDNA was primed from the TCR beta constant segment and was followed by two consecutive PCR amplification steps. Illumina HiSeq 2000/2500, MiSeq or NextSeq was used to sequence libraries as 2 x 150 bp reads. MIGEC handled demultiplexing of the reads and grouping by UMI, while MiTCR was used to assemble and quantify clonotypes. Only TCR cDNA sequences supported by at least two reads were kept to exclude erroneous sequences. The tcR package was used for downstream repertoire analysis, with clonotypes matched between fractions based on CDR3 nucleotide sequence plus V segment. VDJmatch was used to annotate antigen specificity against VDJdb, with one amino acid substitution in CDR3 permitted.

The V and J genes are TRBV7-9 and TRBJ2-1; 10 central nucleotides agree with TRBD2. This receptor was taken from a man over 45 who received an inactivated influenza vaccine. Donor details come from another sample of the same person, matched by shared clones. The sequencing used PBMCs from blood, collected on the day of vaccination. Read as DNA, the sequence is TGTGCCAGCAGCTTAGATGGTCTAGCGGGGGACAATGAGCAGTTCTTC. The resulting protein is CASSLDGLAGDNEQFF. The full variable domain, completed from the reference TRBV7-9 and TRBJ2-1 proteins outside the CDR3, reads DTGVSQNPRHKITKRGQNVTFRCDPISEHNRLYWYRQTLGQGPEFLTYFQNEAQLEKSRLLSDRFSAERPKGSFSTLEIQRTEQGDSAMYLCASSLDGLAGDNEQFFGPGTRLTVL.